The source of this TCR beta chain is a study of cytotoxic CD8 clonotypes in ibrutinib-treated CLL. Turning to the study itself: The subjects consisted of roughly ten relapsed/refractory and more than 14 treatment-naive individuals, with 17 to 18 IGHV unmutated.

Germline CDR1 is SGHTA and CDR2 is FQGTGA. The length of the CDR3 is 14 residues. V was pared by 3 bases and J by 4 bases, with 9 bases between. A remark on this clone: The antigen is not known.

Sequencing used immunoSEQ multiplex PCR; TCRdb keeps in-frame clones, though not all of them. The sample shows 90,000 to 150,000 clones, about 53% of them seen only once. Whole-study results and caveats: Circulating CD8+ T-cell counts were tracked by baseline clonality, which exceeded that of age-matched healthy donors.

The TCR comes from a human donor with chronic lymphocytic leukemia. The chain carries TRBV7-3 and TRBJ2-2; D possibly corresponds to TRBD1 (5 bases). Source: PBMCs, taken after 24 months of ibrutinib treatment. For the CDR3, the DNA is TGTGCCAGCAGCTTGTGGACACGCACCGGGGAGCTGTTTTTT. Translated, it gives CASSLWTRTGELFF. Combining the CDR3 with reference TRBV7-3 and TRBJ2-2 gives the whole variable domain GAGVSQTPSNKVTEKGKYVELRCDPISGHTALYWYRQSLGQGPEFLIYFQGTGAADDSGLPNDRFFAVRPEGSVSTLKIQRTERGDSAVYLCASSLWTRTGELFFGEGSRLTVL.